These T cell receptor beta chains were read from a single sample in a study of blood T cell repertoires in COVID-19. Assay: immunoSEQ multiplex PCR; the TCRdb copy retains only in-frame clones and omits some. The sample has 130,000 or so clones, around four fifths seen once; the top ten hold just under 25%. The sequencing input was peripheral blood. The receptor set was obtained from a human donor in a cohort sampled during active COVID-19. Each CDR3 is given with its conserved first and last residue. Each record gives: CDR3 DNA, CDR3 protein, D gene, V gene, clone size, J gene. D genes are given only for firm matches. A clone size is listed for some rows: how often the clone was seen (once, few, many), or a class if it is expanded.

CDR3 DNA: TGTGCCAGCACCCCCCTTAGCGGGAGTATCTCCTACAATGAGCAGTTCTTC; CDR3 protein: CASTPLSGSISYNEQFF; D gene: TRBD2; V gene: TRBV27; clone size: -; J gene: TRBJ2-1
CDR3 DNA: TGTGCCAGCAGCCTCAGCGCCAGGGGAGAGACCCAGTACTTC; CDR3 protein: CASSLSARGETQYF; D gene: -; V gene: TRBV7-3; clone size: -; J gene: TRBJ2-5
CDR3 DNA: TGCGCCAGCGGCTGGGGGGATCAGCCCCAGCATTTT; CDR3 protein: CASGWGDQPQHF; D gene: -; V gene: TRBV4-1; clone size: -; J gene: TRBJ1-5
CDR3 DNA: TGTGCCAGCAGTGTTGGTCGGGGGGGCCAGTACATTCAGTACTTC; CDR3 protein: CASSVGRGGQYIQYF; D gene: TRBD2; V gene: TRBV2; clone size: few; J gene: TRBJ2-4
CDR3 DNA: TGTGCCAGTAGTACCAGACTAGCGGGAGGAGGGGTAACGGAGACCCAGTACTTC; CDR3 protein: CASSTRLAGGGVTETQYF; D gene: TRBD2; V gene: TRBV19; clone size: -; J gene: TRBJ2-5
CDR3 DNA: TGTGCCGGCAGCACGAACTCCGGGACAGGGGGCGCTGGGGCCAACGTCCTGACTTTC; CDR3 protein: CAGSTNSGTGGAGANVLTF; D gene: TRBD1; V gene: TRBV7-9; clone size: -; J gene: TRBJ2-6
CDR3 DNA: TGTGCCAGCAGTGACAGGGGGGGGGCAGATACGCAGTATTTT; CDR3 protein: CASSDRGGADTQYF; D gene: TRBD1; V gene: TRBV9; clone size: -; J gene: TRBJ2-3
CDR3 DNA: TGTGCCAGCTCACCATCGAGCCACGACAATGAGCAGTTCTTC; CDR3 protein: CASSPSSHDNEQFF; D gene: -; V gene: TRBV18; clone size: -; J gene: TRBJ2-1
CDR3 DNA: TGTGCCAGCAGTTTAGCCAGGGGCATTCAGTACTTC; CDR3 protein: CASSLARGIQYF; D gene: -; V gene: TRBV28; clone size: -; J gene: TRBJ2-4
CDR3 DNA: TGCGCCAGCAGCCAAGACGGTACGCAGGGCGATACGCAGTATTTT; CDR3 protein: CASSQDGTQGDTQYF; D gene: -; V gene: TRBV4-3; clone size: -; J gene: TRBJ2-3
CDR3 DNA: TGCGCCAGCAGTCAGTTTGGGGGGGTCCCTGGCTACAATGAGCAGTTCTTC; CDR3 protein: CASSQFGGVPGYNEQFF; D gene: TRBD2; V gene: TRBV5-1; clone size: -; J gene: TRBJ2-1